A selection of T cell receptor beta chains follows, all from one sample in a study of blood T cell repertoires in COVID-19. Method: immunoSEQ multiplex PCR; TCRdb's copy keeps in-frame clones and lacks some. This table has 200,000 to 300,000 clones, 80% to 90% appearing once. Sequencing was carried out using peripheral blood. The receptors originated from a man between 60 and 75 years old with acute or convalescent COVID-19. CDR3s include the opening cysteine and the closing phenylalanine or tryptophan. The D gene is left open where the match is weak. The size of a clone is reported for some rows only, either as once, few or many, or as a class for expanded clones.

abundance | j_gene | d_gene | v_gene | CDR3nt | CDR3aa
- | TRBJ2-3 | TRBD2 | TRBV7-3 | TGTGCCAGCAGCTCCGTTGCCCGCGGGGGGTTGTCAGATACGCAGTATTTT | CASSSVARGGLSDTQYF
- | TRBJ2-1 | - | TRBV11-3 | TGTGCCAGCAGCCCTAACGGTGCGGGATCCAATGAGCAGTTCTTC | CASSPNGAGSNEQFF
- | TRBJ2-2 | TRBD2 | TRBV24-1 | TGTGCCACCAGTGACCCGAGAGCGGGAGGCTCCACCGGGGAGCTGTTTTTT | CATSDPRAGGSTGELFF
- | TRBJ1-3 | - | TRBV5-6 | TGTGCCAGCAGCTTGATAGGGGCTGGAAACACCATATATTTT | CASSLIGAGNTIYF
once | TRBJ2-5 | TRBD2 | TRBV7-2 | TGTGCCAGCAGCTTCAGCGGGGCTAGCGAAGAGACCCAGTACTTC | CASSFSGASEETQYF
once | TRBJ2-1 | TRBD2 | TRBV10-3 | TGTGCCATCAGTGAGTCGGGAGTTAGCGGGGTTATCGATGAGCAGTTCTTC | CAISESGVSGVIDEQFF
- | TRBJ2-1 | TRBD2 | TRBV9 | TGTGCCAGCAGCATCGAACCCCTAGCGGGAGGTTACAATGAGCAGTTCTTC | CASSIEPLAGGYNEQFF
- | TRBJ2-7 | - | TRBV7-9 | TGTGCCAGCAGCTCTCCCCTGACAGGGCGGGACTACGAGCAGTACTTC | CASSSPLTGRDYEQYF
- | TRBJ1-4 | - | TRBV4-2 | TGTGCCAGCAGCTCGCTCACCCGTGACAGGAATAATGAAAAACTGTTTTTT | CASSSLTRDRNNEKLFF
- | TRBJ2-7 | - | TRBV28 | TGTGCCAGCAGTTTATCCCTGGGGCAAGCCTACGAGCAGTACTTC | CASSLSLGQAYEQYF
- | TRBJ1-1 | - | TRBV30 | TGTGCCTGGAGCCCCAACATGGCTGAAGCTTTCTTT | CAWSPNMAEAFF
once | TRBJ2-3 | TRBD1 | TRBV6-1 | TGTGCCAGCAGTGAGTCCGGGACAGGAACAGATACGCAGTATTTT | CASSESGTGTDTQYF
- | TRBJ2-1 | - | TRBV11-2 | TGTGCCAGCAGCTTAGTTCAAGGAGGGAATGAGCAGTTCTTC | CASSLVQGGNEQFF
few | TRBJ1-5 | - | TRBV5-6 | TGTGCCAGCACCCCAGAAAAAGACTATAGAGCGGGTAGCAATCAGCCCCAGCATTTT | CASTPEKDYRAGSNQPQHF
once | TRBJ2-7 | - | TRBV6-5 | TGTGCCAGCAACCCGAGAGGGAGCCACCAACTAAGGCAGTACTTC | CASNPRGSHQLRQYF
- | TRBJ2-6 | - | TRBV10-3 | TGTGCCACCCTGCCCGGGAGCTCTGGGGCCAACGTCCTGACTTTC | CATLPGSSGANVLTF
many | TRBJ2-1 | TRBD2 | TRBV27 | TGTGCCAGCGGCAGTCTAGCGGGGGGGTACAATGAGCAGTTCTTC | CASGSLAGGYNEQFF
- | TRBJ2-7 | - | TRBV5-1 | TGCGCCAGCAGCTCAACACCAAACTCCTACGAGCAGTACTTC | CASSSTPNSYEQYF
once | TRBJ1-2 | - | TRBV5-1 | TGCGCCAGCAGCTTGGACCAGGCTAACTATGGCTACACCTTC | CASSLDQANYGYTF
- | TRBJ2-1 | - | TRBV5-1 | TGCGCCAGCAGCTTGCGACCAGGGGACAATGAGCAGTTCTTC | CASSLRPGDNEQFF
- | TRBJ2-1 | - | TRBV2 | TGTGCCAGCAGCGACCCAGGTAGCTCCTACAATGAGCAGTTCTTC | CASSDPGSSYNEQFF
- | TRBJ2-3 | - | TRBV10-3 | TGTGCCATATCAGTAGCGGACCCGCAGGATGGAGATACGCAGTATTTT | CAISVADPQDGDTQYF
- | TRBJ1-2 | TRBD1 | TRBV10-3 | TGTGCCATGGGACAGGGGATTAACTATGGCTACACCTTC | CAMGQGINYGYTF
- | TRBJ2-1 | TRBD2 | TRBV7-3 | TGTGCCAGCAGCCCACCCGGGACTAGCGGGAGAAGTGAGCAGTTCTTC | CASSPPGTSGRSEQFF
- | TRBJ2-7 | - | TRBV28 | TGTGCCAGCAGTTCCCCGGGTTTTCACGAGCAGTACTTC | CASSSPGFHEQYF
- | TRBJ1-2 | TRBD1 | TRBV19 | TGTGCCAGTAGTTCGCAGACAGGGAGCTATGGCTACACCTTC | CASSSQTGSYGYTF
- | TRBJ1-1 | TRBD1 | TRBV27 | TGTGCCAGCAGTTTACGGGACAGGGCGAACACTGAAGCTTTCTTT | CASSLRDRANTEAFF
- | TRBJ1-4 | - | TRBV5-4 | TGTGCCAGCAGCTCCAGGGGAGCCCTTAATGAAAAACTGTTTTTT | CASSSRGALNEKLFF
- | TRBJ2-2 | TRBD2 | TRBV10-3 | TGTGCCATCAGTGAGTCGATAACTAGCGGGGTGAACACCGGGGAGCTGTTTTTT | CAISESITSGVNTGELFF
- | TRBJ2-6 | - | TRBV19 | TGTGCCAGTATGGAAGGGGCTTCTGGGGCCAACGTCCTGACTTTC | CASMEGASGANVLTF
- | TRBJ2-6 | TRBD1 | TRBV4-1 | TGCGCCAGCAGCCAAGATGGACAGGGGGAAATTGGGGCCAACGTCCTGACTTTC | CASSQDGQGEIGANVLTF
few | TRBJ2-5 | - | TRBV11-1 | TGTGCCAGCAGCCGAACCGACACCCCAGAATTGACCCAGTACTTC | CASSRTDTPELTQYF
- | TRBJ2-7 | - | TRBV18 | TGTGCCAGCTCACCAGGAGGTTATGAGCAGTACTTC | CASSPGGYEQYF
- | TRBJ2-1 | - | TRBV10-3 | TGTGCCATCAGGGATCAAGGGGCTGCTGAGCAGTTCTTC | CAIRDQGAAEQFF